This T cell receptor (beta chain) was captured in a study of persistence of HIV-infected CD4 T cells. Study-level findings and limits: CMV- and Gag-responding cells had lower TCRbeta richness than CD3/CD28-responding cells.

The immunoSEQ assay was version 4, run in survey mode. The data were produced by immunoSEQ multiplex PCR, yet TCRdb's version contains in-frame clones alone and is incomplete. The sample consists of 25,000 to 35,000 clones, 80% to 90% of them appearing once. Notes on this clone: Antigen specificity is unknown.

Lysates of CMV-infected fibroblasts at about 10 ug/mL stimulated these cells. Sorted nonresponding memory CD4+ T cells were CD40L-negative, CD69-negative, CD45RO-high. This TCR derives from an adult man with HIV who was CMV-seropositive. Source: CD4+ T cells sorted from PBMCs after 18-hour stimulation, taken from a patient who received antiretroviral therapy.

CDR3 DNA sequence: TGTGCCAGCAGCCCGTCCCCCGACAGATACTATGGCTACACCTTC. Residues: CASSPSPDRYYGYTF. V and J are TRBV7-2 and TRBJ1-2, with TRBD1 as a possible D gene (5 bases). The CDR3 has 15 residues. Deletions cut 5 bases from V and 3 bases from J, with 16 bases between. Per germline, CDR1 SGHTA and CDR2 FQGNSA. The whole variable domain, remainder taken from reference TRBV7-2 and TRBJ1-2, is GAGVSQSPSNKVTEKGKDVELRCDPISGHTALYWYRQSLGQGLEFLIYFQGNSAPDKSGLPSDRFSAERTGGSVSTLTIQRTQQEDSAVYLCASSPSPDRYYGYTFGSGTRLTVV.